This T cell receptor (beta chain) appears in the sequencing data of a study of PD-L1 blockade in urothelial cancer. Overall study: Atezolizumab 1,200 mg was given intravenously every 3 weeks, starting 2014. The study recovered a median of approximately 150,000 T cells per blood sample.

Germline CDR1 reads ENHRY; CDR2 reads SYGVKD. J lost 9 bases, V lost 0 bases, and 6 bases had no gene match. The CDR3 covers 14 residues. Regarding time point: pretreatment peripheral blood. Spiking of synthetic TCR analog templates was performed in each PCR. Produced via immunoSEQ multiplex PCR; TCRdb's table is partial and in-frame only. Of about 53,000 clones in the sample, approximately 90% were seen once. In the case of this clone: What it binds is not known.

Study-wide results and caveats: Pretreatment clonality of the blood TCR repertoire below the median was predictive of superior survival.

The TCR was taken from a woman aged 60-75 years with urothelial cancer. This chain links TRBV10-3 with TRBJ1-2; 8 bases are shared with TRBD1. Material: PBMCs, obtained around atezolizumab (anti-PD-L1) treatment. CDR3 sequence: CAISESTGQGRYTF. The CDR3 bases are TGTGCCATCAGTGAGTCGACAGGACAGGGTCGCTACACCTTC.